The 15 T cell receptor beta chains reported below all come from one sample, sequenced in a study of T-cell memory formation after mild COVID-19 (dated by TCRdb to 2020 to 2023). The protocol used for the library was 5' RACE. The run used an Illumina NovaSeq 6000. TCRdb trimmed public reads at Q25 via fastp, called clones via MiXCR and kept in-frame beta chains. Rows with a matching CDR3 protein are joined into one entry that keeps the most common DNA and genes. The sample includes some 100,000 distinct CDR3 sequences, with more than 9.5% observed a single time. The ten top clones hold approximately 40% of the sample. Sequenced input: PBMCs or a T cell subset sorted from them (not recorded which). Receptor source: a young man who had mild COVID-19 (a few samples of this study predate the infection). The sample titles of this study are shuffled in the database, so cell type and time point are left out; the donor was told from shared clones.

This clonotype has more than one count but fewer than ten. This sequence joins TRBV12-3 or TRBV12-4 and TRBJ2-5, with 9 positions matching TRBD1. After removal of 8 bases from V and 5 bases from J, the junction contained 12 bases not matched to a gene. CDR3 size: 15 residues. The CDR3, as DNA: TGTGCCAGCGAACCCGGGACAGGGAGAGGGGAGACCCAGTACTTC. Amino acids: CASEPGTGRGETQYF.

This clonotype was counted ten times or more. The genes are TRBV7-3 and TRBJ2-3; D may be TRBD2 (6 bases). The CDR3 contains 16 residues. The germline V gene has CDR1 SGHTA and CDR2 FQGTGA. V lost 1 base, J lost 0 bases, and 11 bases lay in between. This chain's CDR3 is CASSLIPGTSTDTQYF. The CDR3 DNA follows: TGTGCCAGCAGCTTAATTCCAGGGACTAGCACAGATACGCAGTATTTT. The full variable domain, its missing parts supplied by reference TRBV7-3 and TRBJ2-3, is GAGVSQTPSNKVTEKGKYVELRCDPISGHTALYWYRQSLGQGPEFLIYFQGTGAADDSGLPNDRFFAVRPEGSVSTLKIQRTERGDSAVYLCASSLIPGTSTDTQYFGPGTRLTVL.

This chain uses TRBV20-1 with TRBJ2-1; unclear D gene. V lost 1 base and J lost 1, with 11 bases in between. The CDR3 has 15 residues. In germline, CDR1 is DFQATT, CDR2 SNEGSKA (reference sequence). Here the CDR3 reads CSARGQAVSYNEQFF. DNA of the CDR3: TGCAGTGCTAGAGGCCAGGCGGTGTCCTACAATGAGCAGTTCTTC.

V gene TRBV7-9 combines with J gene TRBJ1-1; no firm D call. V was cut by 1 base and J by 0 bases, with 12 bases left in between. CDR1 is SEHNR, CDR2 FQNEAQ, per germline (reference sequence). The CDR3 runs to 16 residues. The CDR3 protein is CASSLEGASMNTEAFF. As DNA, the CDR3 is TGTGCCAGCAGCTTAGAAGGTGCCAGCATGAACACTGAAGCTTTCTTT.

The rearrangement uses TRBV4-3 and TRBJ2-1; D is perhaps TRBD2 (5 bases). Trimming removed 6 bases at V and 3 bases at J, with 12 bases between. The CDR3 is 14 residues long. Germline V gene sequence: CDR1 LGHNA, CDR2 YSLEER. The CDR3 nucleotides are TGCGCCAGCAGTCGTTCCCGGGGCTACAATGAGCAGTTCTTC. Translation gives CASSRSRGYNEQFF.

This clonotype came up a few times. The CDR3 is CASSQAPKSYNEQFF. The DNA of the CDR3 is TGTGCCAGCAGCCAGGCTCCCAAGTCCTACAATGAGCAGTTCTTC. The gene calls are TRBV3-1 and TRBJ2-1, with no clear D. Germline lookup yields CDR1 LGHDT and CDR2 YNNKEL (reference sequence). V dropped 3 bases and J dropped 1 base, with 10 bases sitting between them. This CDR3 comprises 15 residues.

J is TRBJ1-6 and V is TRBV27, with a weak D call TRBD1 (5 bases). Trimming took 6 bases from V and 9 from J, leaving 21 bases between them. CDR3 length: 16 residues. CDR1 MNHEY and CDR2 SMNVEV come from the germline V gene (reference sequence). The CDR3 reads CASRPGVGTAFSPLHF. The CDR3 DNA sequence: TGTGCCAGCAGGCCTGGGGTAGGGACGGCCTTTTCACCCCTCCACTTT.

This clonotype was seen a few times. The chain is built from TRBV13 and TRBJ1-2; D possibly corresponds to TRBD1 (6 bases). The CDR3 is made up of 16 amino acids. Germline lookup yields CDR1 PRHDT and CDR2 FYEKMQ (reference sequence). Between the trimmed V and J ends, which lost 2 bases and 4 bases, there was a span of 17 bases. CDR3 coding DNA: TGTGCCAGCAGCTTAAGGAACGGGGGCGCGACCTATGGCTACACCTTC. It is translated as CASSLRNGGATYGYTF.

The chain joins TRBV5-1 to TRBJ2-4, with 10 bases that match TRBD1. The V segment lost 4 bases and the J segment 8 bases; nucleotides outside the gene matches: 3. Germline CDR1 is SGHRS and CDR2 is YFSETQ. The CDR3 sequence is 13 residues long. CDR3 nucleotide sequence: TGCGCCAGCAGCGGGACAGGGGTTGACATTCAGTACTTC. Amino acids: CASSGTGVDIQYF.

The table lists this clonotype with a few counts. The rearrangement uses TRBV20-1 and TRBJ2-1; 9 nucleotides line up with TRBD2. J was trimmed by 6 bases and V by 3 bases; bases with no gene match: 6. The CDR3 loop spans 14 amino acids. Germline CDR1 is DFQATT and CDR2 is SNEGSKA (reference sequence). CDR3 region: CSASVLAGPNEQFF. The CDR3 DNA follows: TGCAGTGCTAGTGTTCTAGCGGGGCCCAATGAGCAGTTCTTC.

This chain connects TRBV30 to TRBJ2-4; 8 bases are shared with TRBD1. V lost 1 base to trimming and J lost 8 bases; unmatched junction nucleotides: 4. The CDR3 has 13 amino acids. Germline CDR1 reads GTSNPN; CDR2 reads SVGIG (reference sequence). The CDR3 nucleotides read TGTGCCTGGAGTGCAGGGGGCAGGGACATTCAGTACTTC. Translated: CAWSAGGRDIQYF.

The genes are TRBV29-1 and TRBJ2-1, with unresolved D. CDR1 is SQVTM, CDR2 ANQGSEA, per germline. This CDR3 contains 12 residues. Trimming stripped 2 bases from V and 8 bases from J, with 10 bases between. In nucleotides, the CDR3 is TGCAGCGTTGAATCCCTAGATGATGAGCAGTTCTTC. Its translation is CSVESLDDEQFF.

This clonotype came up a few times. The chain recombines TRBV7-6 with TRBJ1-1, with D tentatively TRBD1 (6 bases). V dropped 5 bases and J dropped 5 bases, with 15 bases sitting between them. This CDR3 has 14 residues. CDR1 is SGHVS and CDR2 is FNYEAQ in the germline V gene. The CDR3 reads CASSPPGAGTEAFF. DNA of the CDR3: TGTGCCAGCAGCCCACCAGGGGCGGGAACTGAAGCTTTCTTT.

This clonotype was found a few times. The chain employs TRBV5-6 and TRBJ2-7; D is possibly TRBD2 (5 bases). The CDR3 is made up of 13 amino acids. CDR1 and CDR2 from the germline V gene are SGHDT and YYEEEE. The V end was cut by 4 bases, the J end by 0 bases, with 8 bases between. In DNA, the CDR3 is TGTGCCAGCAGCCCCGGGGTCTCCTACGAGCAGTACGTC. Its protein product is CASSPGVSYEQYV.

This clonotype was observed many times. The chain employs TRBV7-9 and TRBJ2-1; D gene uncertain. The germline V gene has CDR1 SEHNR and CDR2 FQNEAQ (reference sequence). The CDR3 consists of 13 residues. V was shortened by 4 bases and J by 7 bases, with 11 bases between the two germline ends. CDR3 sequence (DNA): TGTGCCAGCAGCTCTACGTCCGGAAATGAGCAGTTCTTC. Translating it yields CASSSTSGNEQFF.